The present TCR beta chain was sequenced within a study of blood T cell repertoires in COVID-19 (dated by TCRdb to 2020 to 2021). Regarding the complete study: Collaborator samples came from the United States, Italy and Spain and covered acute and convalescent phases of COVID-19. The material from the prospective study consisted of cDNA or gDNA derived from T cells, B-cell-depleted T cells, or PBMCs. Deeply sampled blood TCRbeta repertoires from subjects exposed to, actively infected with, or recovered from COVID-19 were included in the dataset. A freely available public database, intended as a resource for researchers studying the immune response to SARS-CoV-2, is where the repertoires were released. The samples were drawn from the first 160 participants of the ongoing ImmuneRACE study and from some 1,300 subjects provided by 6 global collaborators. A de-identified subject ID, COVID-19 status, age in years and sex were almost always included in the sample metadata. Where available, HLA class I and class II types were obtained from metadata supplied by the sample provider rather than from assay-based typing.

V is clipped by 2 bases and J by 2 bases, and the sequence between their germline boundaries is 18 bases long. Inclusive of the bounding cysteine and phenylalanine, the CDR3 is 17 residues long. Of all the DNA, just the CDR3 is kept, 51 bases in frame from base 1. As encoded in the germline V gene, CDR1 is MNHEY while CDR2 is SVGEGT. Collaborating institutions collected whole blood in K2EDTA tubes following their own protocols. For TCRbeta analysis, collaborators shipped samples as frozen whole blood, isolated PBMCs, or DNA extracted from either of those sample types. Paper-wide results and their limitations: The amount of clinical and demographic metadata varied by source and participant and was provided uncurated.

Details on this clone: Its antigen is currently not known. Base qualities are not at hand, and no much larger clone is one base apart.

TCRbeta CDR3 regions were amplified from genomic DNA by means of the immunoSEQ Assay, a bias-controlled multiplex PCR. The authors' pipeline ran thus. The number of nucleated cells in each sample was estimated from the amplification of reference gene primers within the assay. Sequence reads were collapsed and filtered to measure the absolute abundance of every unique TCRbeta CDR3 rearrangement. For each sample, productive Simpson clonality was calculated by taking the square root of Simpson's diversity index across productive rearrangements. Drawn from immuneACCESS, this table holds only the in-frame rearrangements with V and J called that TCRdb kept. Clones are partly lost; checked studies trace under half to an unresolved V gene and leave the rest unexplained. The V and J calls and the clone size are those of that table, but D and trimming were determined from the DNA. This sample gives 85,000 to 110,000 clones in total; 88% of them show up just once. The ten largest clones capture around 3.5% of the sample.

This receptor was taken from a human donor in a cohort sampled during active COVID-19. This sequence uses TRBV6-2 or TRBV6-3 and TRBJ2-5; a tentative D call is TRBD1 (6 bases match). Sample: peripheral blood. This receptor has the CDR3 CASSYPFGTLEQETQYF. The DNA sequence is TGTGCCAGCAGTTACCCTTTCGGGACACTTGAGCAAGAGACCCAGTACTTC.